This entry lists 25 T cell receptor beta chains sequenced from one sample in a study of cytomegalovirus exposure and HLA in healthy donors. The PCR employed 60 Vbeta primers together with 13 Jbeta primers. Profiling relied on immunoSEQ multiplex PCR, and the TCRdb table lists in-frame clones only, not all of them. Recorded for this sample: 95,000 to 110,000 clones. The sample consisted of PBMCs. These receptors were collected from a man aged 35-49 years in good health and CMV-seronegative.

The chain uses TRBV19 and TRBJ1-1; D gene unclear. The CDR3 covers 14 residues. The germline V and J ends were trimmed by 1 base and 1 base, with 7 bases remaining between them. Germline V gene data show CDR1 as LNHDA and CDR2 as SQIVND (reference sequence). CDR3 sequence: CASSIGQANTEAFF. DNA of the CDR3: TGTGCCAGTAGTATAGGTCAGGCGAACACTGAAGCTTTCTTT.

The rearrangement uses TRBV29-1 and TRBJ2-3; a possible D gene is TRBD1 (6 bases). Germline V gene lookup returns CDR1 SQVTM and CDR2 ANQGSEA. Trimming shortened V by 6 bases and J by 6 bases, and 22 bases separated the two germline ends. The CDR3 extends over 15 amino acids. DNA for the CDR3: TGCAGCGTAGGTACAGACAGGCCCGGCGAGGATACGCAGTATTTT. Residues: CSVGTDRPGEDTQYF.

The rearrangement joins TRBV30 to TRBJ1-4; possibly TRBD1 for D (6 bases). The CDR3 length is 14 residues. V was pared by 1 base and J by 5 bases, with 11 bases between. Germline loops: CDR1 GTSNPN, CDR2 SVGIG (reference sequence). The CDR3, as DNA: TGTGCCTGGAGTGGCGGGGGGCTGAATGAAAAACTGTTTTTT. Translation: CAWSGGGLNEKLFF.

V is TRBV28 and J is TRBJ2-1, with a possible D match to TRBD2 (6 bases). The length of the CDR3 is 17 residues. Germline V gene sequence: CDR1 MDHEN, CDR2 SYDVKM. The V end was cut by 6 bases, the J end by 0 bases, with 18 bases between. This CDR3 is CASSLPPLANSYNEQFF. The DNA for the CDR3 is TGTGCCAGCAGCCTTCCCCCCCTAGCGAACTCCTACAATGAGCAGTTCTTC.

The V call is TRBV7-2, the J call TRBJ2-1; 7 bases match TRBD1. Germline V gene lookup returns CDR1 SGHTA and CDR2 FQGNSA. With V trimmed by 5 bases and J by 7 bases, 5 bases remained unmatched. The CDR3 totals 13 residues. This chain's CDR3 is CASSRQGRNEQFF. Written as DNA, the CDR3 is TGTGCCAGCAGCAGACAGGGTAGGAATGAGCAGTTCTTC.

This chain joins TRBV10-3 and TRBJ2-2; the match to TRBD2 covers 11 bases. The J segment lost 6 bases and the V segment lost 7 bases, leaving 4 bases of the junction unmatched. Germline V gene sequence: CDR1 ENHRY, CDR2 SYGVKD. The CDR3 has 14 amino acids. Here the CDR3 DNA reads TGTGCCATCAAACTAGCGGGAGACCCCGGGGAGCTGTTTTTT. This translates into CAIKLAGDPGELFF.

The chain carries TRBV5-6 and TRBJ2-6; TRBD1 matches at 7 bases. The germline V gene encodes CDR1 SGHDT and CDR2 YYEEEE. With V trimmed by 0 bases and J by 2 bases, 2 bases remained unmatched. This CDR3 has 16 residues. CDR3 in amino acids: CASSLGQGAGANVLTF. The CDR3 region has the DNA TGTGCCAGCAGCTTGGGGCAGGGGGCTGGGGCCAACGTCCTGACTTTC.

The V and J genes are TRBV6-1 and TRBJ1-2; D unclear. Germline V CDR1 and CDR2: MNHNS, SASEGT. The CDR3 covers 13 residues. Trimming removed 3 bases from V and 4 bases from J, with 9 bases in between. The CDR3 loop reads CASSERSFYGYTF. The CDR3 DNA sequence: TGTGCCAGCAGTGAGCGATCCTTCTATGGCTACACCTTC.

The J gene is TRBJ2-1, the V gene TRBV10-1; the match to TRBD1 covers 7 bases. The CDR3 covers 13 residues. The germline gives CDR1 WNHNN, CDR2 SYGVQD (reference sequence). Losses at the gene ends were 5 bases for V and 5 bases for J; bases not matched to a gene: 3. CDR3: CASSKGQNNEQFF. As DNA, the CDR3 is TGCGCCAGCAGTAAGGGACAGAACAATGAGCAGTTCTTC.

The chain combines TRBV7-9 with TRBJ2-5, with 9 positions matching TRBD2. CDR1 SEHNR and CDR2 FQNEAQ come from the germline V gene (reference sequence). This CDR3 is built from 16 residues. Trimming removed 4 bases from V and 4 bases from J; junction bases left unmatched: 10. The CDR3 DNA follows: TGTGCCAGCAGCTATAGACTAGCGGAGGATAGAGAGACCCAGTACTTC. Amino acid sequence: CASSYRLAEDRETQYF.

The chain couples TRBV7-9 to TRBJ2-1; 7 positions agree with TRBD1. The germline V gene has CDR1 SEHNR and CDR2 FQNEAQ (reference sequence). Trimming cost V 5 bases and J 7 bases; bases outside gene matches: 20. The CDR3 spans 18 residues. This chain's CDR3 is CASSPSTGLGTGRNEQFF. The CDR3 nucleotides are TGTGCCAGCAGCCCATCGACAGGGTTGGGAACTGGCAGGAATGAGCAGTTCTTC.

The V and J genes are TRBV5-5 and TRBJ1-1; D is uncertain. This CDR3 has 16 residues. From germline, CDR1 is SGHKS and CDR2 YYEKEE (reference sequence). V lost 3 bases and J 2 bases, leaving 17 bases between the germline ends. The CDR3 bases are TGTGCCAGCAGCTCTGGCCCACCTGAGGGTAACACTGAAGCTTTCTTT. It specifies CASSSGPPEGNTEAFF.

Judged by frequency, this clone is medium-sized (0.01 to 0.1%). The sample carries other DNA sequences with the same CDR3. The CDR3 DNA sequence: TGTGCCATCAGTGAGAGGCAGGGGGCTAACTATGGCTACACCTTC. It specifies CAISERQGANYGYTF. The chain carries TRBV10-3 and TRBJ1-2; 7 positions agree with TRBD1. This CDR3 is built from 15 residues. The J segment lost 0 bases and the V segment lost 2 bases, leaving 3 bases of the junction unmatched. Germline CDR1 and CDR2: ENHRY and SYGVKD.

V usage is TRBV6-5 and J usage is TRBJ1-4, with D maybe TRBD1 (5 bases). Germline CDR1 is MNHEY and CDR2 is SVGAGI. Trimming removed 0 bases from V and 11 bases from J, with 13 bases in between. This CDR3 has 14 residues. The DNA for the CDR3 is TGTGCCAGCAGTTACTCGGGGGAGGGCTGGAAACTGTTTTTT. Translated, it gives CASSYSGEGWKLFF.

J is TRBJ2-7 and V is TRBV18; 7 nucleotides align to TRBD1. The CDR3 has 17 amino acids. Germline V CDR1 and CDR2: KGHSH, LQKENI. The V and J ends lost 3 bases and 0 bases, in that order; junction bases with no gene match: 11. CDR3 DNA: TGTGCCAGCTCACCTCCCGGGACAGTACTCACCTCCTACGAGCAGTACTTC. Its translation is CASSPPGTVLTSYEQYF.

The chain recombines TRBV10-2 with TRBJ1-2; 12 positions match TRBD1. The CDR3 totals 18 residues. Per the germline V gene, CDR1 is WSHSY and CDR2 is SAAADI. V trimming: 5 bases; J trimming: 6 bases; junction bases outside the gene matches: 16. Here the CDR3 DNA reads TGCGCCAGCAGTTACAACTCCATGACCGGGACAGGGGGCGATGGCTACACCTTC. It is translated as CASSYNSMTGTGGDGYTF.

The CDR3 loop reads CASSLRPGSYEQYF. The DNA of the CDR3 is TGTGCCAGCAGCTTAAGACCAGGGTCCTACGAGCAGTACTTC. The V gene is TRBV11-2, the J gene TRBJ2-7; the D gene is possibly TRBD1 (5 bases). Trimming removed 2 bases at V and 1 base at J, with 9 bases between. Germline V gives CDR1 SGHAT, CDR2 FQNNGV. The CDR3 has 14 residues.

V usage is TRBV29-1 and J usage is TRBJ2-1; TRBD2 matches at 13 bases. V lost 2 bases to trimming and J lost 9 bases; unmatched junction nucleotides: 10. Germline V gene data show CDR1 as SQVTM and CDR2 as ANQGSEA. The CDR3 covers 16 residues. The CDR3 DNA follows: TGCAGCGTTGAATCGCCGGGACTAGCGGGACCCCCTGAGCAGTTCTTC. This codes for CSVESPGLAGPPEQFF.

For the CDR3, the DNA is TGTGCCAGCAGCCCCGTGGTGGGAGCCCAAGAGACCCAGTACTTC. This codes for CASSPVVGAQETQYF. The chain links TRBV7-8 to TRBJ2-5, with D tentatively TRBD2 (5 bases). This CDR3 region has 15 residues. CDR1 is SGHVS and CDR2 is FQNEAQ in the germline V gene. Between the trimmed V and J ends, which lost 5 bases and 1 base, there was a span of 14 bases.

The V call is TRBV19, the J call TRBJ2-1, with TRBD1 matching over 12 bases. This CDR3 spans 17 amino acids. Trimming removed 4 bases from V and 7 bases from J; junction bases left unmatched: 11. Germline values: CDR1 LNHDA, CDR2 SQIVND (reference sequence). DNA for the CDR3: TGTGCCAGTAGTAATGGGTGGGACAGGGGGCGCTGGAATGAGCAGTTCTTC. Amino acid sequence: CASSNGWDRGRWNEQFF.

This chain links TRBV27 with TRBJ2-1; D unresolved. Germline V gives CDR1 MNHEY, CDR2 SMNVEV (reference sequence). This CDR3 contains 13 residues. Trimming removed 2 bases from V and 6 bases from J, with 8 bases in between. CDR3 amino acids: CASSLLGPNEQFF. DNA for the CDR3: TGTGCCAGCAGTTTACTAGGCCCCAATGAGCAGTTCTTC.

The chain employs TRBV18 and TRBJ1-1; 7 bases align to TRBD1. V shed 8 bases and J 1 base; nucleotides not matched to a gene: 4. The CDR3 sequence is 13 residues long. The V gene's germline CDR1 is KGHSH and CDR2 LQKENI. The CDR3 loop is CASQQGRNTEAFF. In DNA form, the CDR3 reads TGTGCCAGCCAACAGGGGCGGAACACTGAAGCTTTCTTT.

This sequence joins TRBV30 and TRBJ2-5; 7 positions match TRBD2. Germline assignment: CDR1 GTSNPN and CDR2 SVGIG (reference sequence). Losses at the gene ends were 4 bases for V and 5 bases for J; bases not matched to a gene: 1. There are 11 residues in the CDR3. The CDR3 spells CAWKGGETQYF. For the CDR3, the DNA is TGTGCCTGGAAGGGAGGGGAGACCCAGTACTTC.

This chain joins TRBV28 and TRBJ1-5; a weak D match, TRBD1 (6 bases). Germline V lookup: CDR1 MDHEN, CDR2 SYDVKM. The V end lost 4 bases, the J end lost 6 bases, and 16 bases lay between the germline ends. There are 15 residues in the CDR3. As DNA, the CDR3 is TGTGCCAGCAGTTCCTCAGGGGAAGGGGGTCAGCCCCAGCATTTT. The encoded protein is CASSSSGEGGQPQHF.

This sequence joins TRBV19 and TRBJ1-5; 10 bases are shared with TRBD1. The length of the CDR3 is 16 residues. J gave up 1 base and V 5 bases, and 5 bases lay outside the gene matches. Germline CDR1 LNHDA, CDR2 SQIVND (reference sequence). CDR3 in DNA: TGTGCCAGTAGTGTCCGACAGGGGGCGAGCAATCAGCCCCAGCATTTT. Its protein product is CASSVRQGASNQPQHF.